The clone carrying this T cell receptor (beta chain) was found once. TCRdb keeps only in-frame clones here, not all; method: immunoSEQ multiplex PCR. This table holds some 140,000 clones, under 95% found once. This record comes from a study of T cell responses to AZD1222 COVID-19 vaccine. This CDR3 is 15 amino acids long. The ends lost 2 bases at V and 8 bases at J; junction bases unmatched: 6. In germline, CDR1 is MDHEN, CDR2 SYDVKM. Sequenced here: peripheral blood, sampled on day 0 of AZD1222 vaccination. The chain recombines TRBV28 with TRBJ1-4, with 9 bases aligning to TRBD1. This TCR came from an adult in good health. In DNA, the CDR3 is TGTGCCAGCAGTTTAATCACAGGGGGCCGGGAAAAACTGTTTTTT. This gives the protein CASSLITGGREKLFF.